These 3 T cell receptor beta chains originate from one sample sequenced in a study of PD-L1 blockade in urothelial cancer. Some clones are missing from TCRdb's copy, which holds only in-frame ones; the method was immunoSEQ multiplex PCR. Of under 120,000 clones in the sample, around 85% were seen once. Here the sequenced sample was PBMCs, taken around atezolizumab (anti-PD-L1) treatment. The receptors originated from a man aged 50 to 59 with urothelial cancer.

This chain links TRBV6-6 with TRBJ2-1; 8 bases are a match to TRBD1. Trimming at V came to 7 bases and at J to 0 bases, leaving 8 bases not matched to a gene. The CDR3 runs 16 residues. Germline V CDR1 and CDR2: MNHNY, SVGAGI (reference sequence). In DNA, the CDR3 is TGTGCCAGCACTGGATCCGGGACAGGCTCCTACAATGAGCAGTTCTTC. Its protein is CASTGSGTGSYNEQFF.

The CDR3 nucleotides read TGTGCCAGCAGCCAACTAGCGGGAGGATTAACCTACGAGCAGTACTTC. This gives the protein CASSQLAGGLTYEQYF. The chain is built from TRBV4-2 and TRBJ2-7; 11 bases map to TRBD2. Unmatched junction bases numbered 5, after V lost 2 bases and J lost 2 bases. Germline V gene sequence: CDR1 LGHNA, CDR2 YNFKEQ. The CDR3 loop spans 16 amino acids.

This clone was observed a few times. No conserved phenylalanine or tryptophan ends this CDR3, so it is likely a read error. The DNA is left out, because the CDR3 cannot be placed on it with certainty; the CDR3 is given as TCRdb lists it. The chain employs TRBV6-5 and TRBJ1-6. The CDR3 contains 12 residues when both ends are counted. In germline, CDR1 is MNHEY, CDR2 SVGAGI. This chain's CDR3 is CASSDPAGDSTL.